Below, 32 T cell receptor beta chains from the same sample are listed, as sequenced in a study of blood T cell repertoires in COVID-19. Data came from immunoSEQ multiplex PCR; TCRdb stores just in-frame clones and leaves some out. The sample records some 490,000 clones, approximately 90% being singletons. Material for sequencing was PBMCs or T cells enriched from blood (not recorded which). The receptor set was obtained from a woman aged 60-70 years who had recovered from COVID-19.

The chain links TRBV27 to TRBJ2-3, with TRBD2 identical over 8 bases. Germline values: CDR1 MNHEY, CDR2 SMNVEV (reference sequence). V lost 6 bases to trimming and J lost 5 bases; unmatched junction nucleotides: 19. The CDR3 sequence is 18 residues long. CDR3 nucleotide sequence: TGTGCCAGCAGCCATAGCTCTTTCACTAGCGGAGTTAGAGATACGCAGTATTTT. Translation gives CASSHSSFTSGVRDTQYF.

This chain connects TRBV11-3 to TRBJ2-1; 11 positions agree with TRBD2. J was trimmed by 2 bases and V by 1 base; bases with no gene match: 4. The CDR3 is 17 amino acids. Germline V gives CDR1 SGHNT, CDR2 YENEEA. The chain's CDR3 is CASSLGRSGGAYNEQFF. The CDR3 nucleotides read TGTGCCAGCAGCTTAGGTCGTAGCGGGGGGGCCTACAATGAGCAGTTCTTC.

The chain combines TRBV5-8 with TRBJ1-4; 7 bases align to TRBD1. The CDR3 spans 14 residues. J was trimmed by 7 bases and V by 4 bases; bases with no gene match: 7. CDR1 is SGHTS and CDR2 is YDEGEE in the germline V gene. CDR3: CASSPTGTGEKLFF. In DNA form, the CDR3 reads TGTGCCAGCAGCCCGACAGGGACGGGTGAAAAACTGTTTTTT.

The rearrangement links TRBV24-1 to TRBJ1-5; weak D call: TRBD1 (6 bases). The V gene lost 9 bases and the J gene lost 3 bases, with 14 bases spanning the gap. The CDR3 runs to 14 residues. The germline gives CDR1 KGHDR, CDR2 SFDVKD. The CDR3 DNA sequence: TGTGCCACCCAACAGGGCTCCCCCAATCAGCCCCAGCATTTT. This codes for CATQQGSPNQPQHF.

This clone was detected once. The V call is TRBV7-2, the J call TRBJ1-2, with D hard to call. Trimming removed 1 base at V and 7 bases at J, with 16 bases between. The CDR3 contains 15 residues. Germline assignment: CDR1 SGHTA and CDR2 FQGNSA. CDR3 nucleotides: TGTGCCAGCAGCTTAGTTGCCTCCCCCCTGAGTGGCTACACCTTC. It yields the protein CASSLVASPLSGYTF. The variable domain in full, with the rest retrieved from reference TRBV7-2 and TRBJ1-2, is GAGVSQSPSNKVTEKGKDVELRCDPISGHTALYWYRQSLGQGLEFLIYFQGNSAPDKSGLPSDRFSAERTGGSVSTLTIQRTQQEDSAVYLCASSLVASPLSGYTFGSGTRLTVV.

This clone has just one count. The chain is built from TRBV3-1 (or the pseudogene TRBV3-2) and TRBJ1-3; 8 positions agree with TRBD1. The V segment lost 4 bases and the J segment 2 bases; nucleotides outside the gene matches: 4. CDR3 size: 15 residues. Per the germline V gene, CDR1 is LGHDT and CDR2 is YNNKEL (reference sequence). Written as DNA, the CDR3 is TGTGCCAGCAGCCGGACAGGGAAGACTGGAAACACCATATATTTT. Its translation is CASSRTGKTGNTIYF.

This clone has only one observation. This rearrangement joins TRBV7-9 to TRBJ1-6; 8 nucleotides line up with TRBD1. The CDR3 has 15 residues. CDR1 and CDR2 (germline): SEHNR, FQNEAQ (reference sequence). V shed 3 bases and J 6 bases; nucleotides not matched to a gene: 4. The CDR3, as DNA: TGTGCCAGCAGCTTCGGAACAGGGGGTAATTCACCCCTCCACTTT. Amino acid sequence: CASSFGTGGNSPLHF.

J is TRBJ2-7 and V is TRBV6-5; TRBD1 matches 8 bases. Looked up from germline, CDR1 is MNHEY and CDR2 is SVGAGI. J gave up 0 bases and V 11 bases, and 6 bases lay outside the gene matches. CDR3 size: 13 residues. The CDR3 loop reads CAFTGGSSYEQYV. CDR3 DNA sequence: TGTGCCTTTACAGGGGGGAGCTCCTACGAGCAGTACGTC.

This clone was picked up one time. V and J are TRBV29-1 and TRBJ2-3; D is perhaps TRBD2 (5 bases). Trimming stripped 0 bases from V and 0 bases from J, with 10 bases between. The CDR3 has 15 residues. Germline V gives CDR1 SQVTM, CDR2 ANQGSEA. CDR3 sequence reads: CSVEDGADSTDTQYF. CDR3 coding DNA: TGCAGCGTTGAAGACGGAGCGGATAGCACAGATACGCAGTATTTT.

This clone was observed once. The chain joins TRBV12-2 to TRBJ2-3; the D call TRBD1 from the table was never checked on the DNA. TRBV12-2 is a documented pseudogene. This CDR3 is built from 16 residues. In nucleotides, the CDR3 is TGTGCAAGTCGCCCACCGGGACAGGGGAGAGCAGATACGCAGTATTTT. Encoded protein: CASRPPGQGRADTQYF.

This sequence joins TRBV5-4 and TRBJ1-2, with TRBD1 matching over 7 bases. V was pared by 4 bases and J by 1 base, with 4 bases of the junction left unmatched. CDR3 length equals 14 residues. Germline assignment: CDR1 SGHNT and CDR2 YYREEE (reference sequence). CDR3 residues: CASSPGQINYGYTF. The CDR3 DNA reads as TGTGCCAGCAGCCCGGGACAGATTAACTATGGCTACACCTTC.

The genes are TRBV19 and TRBJ1-2; 7 nucleotides align to TRBD1. The CDR3 runs 14 residues. The V gene end was trimmed by 6 bases and the J gene end by 4 bases; junction bases not matched to a gene: 8. Germline V CDR1 and CDR2: LNHDA, SQIVND (reference sequence). The CDR3 DNA sequence: TGTGCCAGTAGGGGAGTGGGACAGACCTATGGCTACACCTTC. Its translation: CASRGVGQTYGYTF.

V is TRBV2 and J is TRBJ1-1; unclear D gene. CDR3 length equals 14 residues. In germline, CDR1 is SNHLY, CDR2 FYNNEI. The V gene lost 1 base and the J gene lost 7 bases, with 13 bases spanning the gap. Here the CDR3 reads CASSEGQDTLEAFF. Written as DNA, the CDR3 is TGTGCCAGCAGTGAAGGGCAGGATACCCTTGAAGCTTTCTTT.

The V and J genes are TRBV27 and TRBJ1-1; D is possibly TRBD1 (6 bases). Germline V gives CDR1 MNHEY, CDR2 SMNVEV (reference sequence). The CDR3 totals 14 residues. V lost 4 bases, J lost 7 bases, and 16 bases lay in between. The CDR3, as DNA: TGTGCCAGCAGTTCTACAGGGATTGAAGGTGAAGCTTTCTTT. It codes for CASSSTGIEGEAFF.

The CDR3 loop reads CASSPPSVGDTGELFF. CDR3 nucleotide sequence: TGCGCCAGCAGCCCCCCTTCTGTCGGGGACACCGGGGAGCTGTTTTTT. The chain has TRBV5-1 and TRBJ2-2; tentatively, D is TRBD2 (5 bases). Germline CDR1 and CDR2: SGHRS and YFSETQ. This CDR3 has 16 residues. V was cut by 4 bases and J by 3 bases, with 16 bases left in between.

V usage is TRBV9 and J usage is TRBJ2-1, with 13 nucleotides matching TRBD2. The CDR3 is made up of 21 amino acids. The germline CDR1 and CDR2 sequences are SGDLS and YYNGEE. Trimming took 3 bases from V and 2 from J; bases not matched to a gene: 17. This CDR3 reads CASSGGPRLAGGAGAYNEQFF. The CDR3 bases are TGTGCCAGCAGCGGAGGCCCCCGACTAGCGGGGGGTGCCGGGGCCTACAATGAGCAGTTCTTC.

V usage is TRBV11-2 and J usage is TRBJ2-1; TRBD2 might be the D (5 bases). The CDR3 has 14 residues. Germline V gives CDR1 SGHAT, CDR2 FQNNGV. V gave up 3 bases and J gave up 2 bases, with 8 bases separating them. CDR3 amino acids: CASSLVGTYNEQFF. In nucleotides, the CDR3 is TGTGCCAGCAGCTTGGTCGGGACCTACAATGAGCAGTTCTTC.

The V gene is TRBV11-2, the J gene TRBJ2-1; 10 bases are a match to TRBD2. Germline trimming cut 3 bases from V and 6 bases from J; bases unmatched to any gene: 8. CDR3 length equals 16 residues. CDR1 and CDR2 (germline): SGHAT, FQNNGV. The CDR3 nucleotides are TGTGCCAGCAGCTTCCGAGCGGGGGGGCTTCTCAATGAGCAGTTCTTC. Encoded protein: CASSFRAGGLLNEQFF.

V usage is TRBV3-1 (or the pseudogene TRBV3-2) and J usage is TRBJ2-5, with D possibly TRBD1 on 6 matching bases. The CDR3 length is 13 residues. CDR1 is LGHDT and CDR2 is YNNKEL in the germline V gene (reference sequence). V dropped 5 bases and J dropped 2 bases, with 9 bases sitting between them. The chain's CDR3 is CASSWGRQETQYF. The CDR3 DNA is TGTGCCAGCAGCTGGGGGCGGCAAGAGACCCAGTACTTC.

Concerning this clone itself: The identical CDR3 is also encoded by other nucleotide sequences in the sample. The V call is TRBV5-6, the J call TRBJ1-5, with 9 nucleotides matching TRBD1. This CDR3 comprises 14 residues. From germline, CDR1 is SGHDT and CDR2 YYEEEE. J lost 4 bases, V lost 4 bases, and 3 bases had no gene match. This chain's CDR3 is CASSLGTGNQPQHF. DNA for the CDR3: TGTGCCAGCAGCCTTGGGACAGGGAATCAGCCCCAGCATTTT. The variable domain in full, completed from reference TRBV5-6 and TRBJ1-5, reads DAGVTQSPTHLIKTRGQQVTLRCSPKSGHDTVSWYQQALGQGPQFIFQYYEEEERQRGNFPDRFSGHQFPNYSSELNVNALLLGDSALYLCASSLGTGNQPQHFGDGTRLSIL.

This chain uses TRBV4-1 with TRBJ1-5, with D tentatively TRBD1 (5 bases). Germline V gene sequence: CDR1 MGHRA, CDR2 YSYEKL. The CDR3 consists of 14 residues. V was cut by 4 bases and J by 7 bases, with 14 bases left in between. The CDR3 DNA reads as TGCGCCAGCAGCCCTTCGTGGGGCGGCCAGCCCCAGCATTTT. Translated: CASSPSWGGQPQHF.

V gene TRBV5-5 combines with J gene TRBJ1-3; no firm D call. The CDR3 runs to 14 residues. V lost 4 bases and J lost 2, with 10 bases in between. CDR1 is SGHKS, CDR2 YYEKEE, per germline (reference sequence). CDR3 in amino acids: CASSGWGAGNTIYF. In nucleotides, the CDR3 is TGTGCCAGCAGCGGGTGGGGAGCTGGAAACACCATATATTTT.

The gene calls are TRBV24-1 and TRBJ1-1; D not resolved. V lost 8 bases and J 4 bases, leaving 7 bases between the germline ends. Germline V gene sequence: CDR1 KGHDR, CDR2 SFDVKD. The CDR3 is 11 residues long. For the CDR3, the DNA is TGTGCCACCAAACGGGGCACTGAAGCTTTCTTT. Its translation is CATKRGTEAFF.

The chain links TRBV19 to TRBJ1-1, with D uncertain. V was clipped by 2 bases and J by 4 bases, with 8 bases between them. The CDR3 is 13 amino acids. Germline CDR1 LNHDA, CDR2 SQIVND (reference sequence). This chain's CDR3 is CASSIPRATEAFF. CDR3 coding DNA: TGTGCCAGTAGTATACCGCGAGCCACTGAAGCTTTCTTT.

The chain is built from TRBV19 and TRBJ2-1; D perhaps matches TRBD2 (7 bases). The length of the CDR3 is 17 residues. The germline gives CDR1 LNHDA, CDR2 SQIVND (reference sequence). V was shortened by 0 bases and J by 4 bases, with 16 bases between the two germline ends. The chain's CDR3 is CASSIDRWRGQYNEQFF. The CDR3 coding sequence is TGTGCCAGTAGTATAGATAGGTGGCGGGGGCAATACAATGAGCAGTTCTTC.

V is TRBV5-4 and J is TRBJ2-3, with TRBD2 matching over 7 bases. Germline loops: CDR1 SGHNT, CDR2 YYREEE (reference sequence). The length of the CDR3 is 17 residues. V lost 0 bases, J lost 0 bases, and 7 bases stayed unmatched. The CDR3, as DNA: TGTGCCAGCAGCTTGGGGGGGGGAGAAACTAGCACAGATACGCAGTATTTT. Its translation is CASSLGGGETSTDTQYF.

The V call is TRBV18, the J call TRBJ1-1, with a weak D call TRBD1 (5 bases). The CDR3 is 13 amino acids. V gave up 5 bases and J gave up 1 base, with 8 bases separating them. Germline-derived CDR1 and CDR2 are KGHSH and LQKENI. The CDR3 reads CASSMTENTEAFF. As DNA, the CDR3 is TGTGCCAGCTCAATGACAGAGAACACTGAAGCTTTCTTT. The complete variable domain, with remaining parts taken from reference TRBV18 and TRBJ1-1, reads NAGVMQNPRHLVRRRGQEARLRCSPMKGHSHVYWYRQLPEEGLKFMVYLQKENIIDESGMPKERFSAEFPKEGPSILRIQQVVRGDSAAYFCASSMTENTEAFFGQGTRLTVV.

This clone came up once. The chain joins TRBV28 to TRBJ1-2, with unresolved D. Trimming stripped 3 bases from V and 5 bases from J, with 16 bases between. In germline, CDR1 is MDHEN, CDR2 SYDVKM. The CDR3 length is 15 residues. The CDR3, as DNA: TGTGCCAGCAGTTTCGATCGGGGTCTGTCATATGGCTACACCTTC. It is translated as CASSFDRGLSYGYTF.

The chain is built from TRBV7-2 and TRBJ2-2, with 9 bases lining up with TRBD2. The CDR3 is made up of 16 amino acids. Germline CDR1 and CDR2: SGHTA and FQGNSA. The trim removed 6 bases at V and 7 bases at J, leaving 12 bases unmatched. CDR3 DNA sequence: TGTGCCAGCAGATCCCTAGCGGGGTTAGACGGCGGGGAGCTGTTTTTT. Its translation: CASRSLAGLDGGELFF.

In its sample, this clone was seen a few times. The CDR3 DNA reads as TGTGCCAGTACCTCAAACCAGTGGGACAGTGCCATCAATCAGCCCCAGCATTTT. Translation gives CASTSNQWDSAINQPQHF. The gene calls are TRBV19 and TRBJ1-5, with 7 bases aligning to TRBD1. Losses at the gene ends were 7 bases for V and 3 bases for J; bases not matched to a gene: 18. In germline, CDR1 is LNHDA, CDR2 SQIVND (reference sequence). The CDR3 extends over 18 amino acids.

The rearrangement joins TRBV10-3 to TRBJ2-1, with D possibly TRBD2 on 5 matching bases. CDR1 ENHRY and CDR2 SYGVKD come from the germline V gene. The CDR3 is 13 amino acids. Trimming took off 10 bases at V and 5 bases at J, with 15 bases between the two ends. The CDR3 here is CASSGTADNEQFF. The CDR3 bases are TGTGCCAGCAGCGGAACAGCCGACAATGAGCAGTTCTTC.

The chain recombines TRBV19 with TRBJ1-2, with 9 nucleotides matching TRBD1. Germline values: CDR1 LNHDA, CDR2 SQIVND (reference sequence). The trim removed 5 bases at V and 5 bases at J, leaving 6 bases unmatched. The CDR3 has 14 residues. The CDR3 region is CASSSTGGGYGYTF. As DNA, the CDR3 is TGTGCCAGTAGTTCTACAGGGGGCGGGTATGGCTACACCTTC.